The 10 T cell receptor beta chains given below trace back to one sample, sequenced in a study of cytomegalovirus exposure and HLA in healthy donors. PCR was performed using 60 Vbeta and 13 Jbeta primers. Only in-frame clones appear in the TCRdb table, and some are missing; sequencing was by immunoSEQ multiplex PCR. The sample comprises over 100,000 clones, roughly 70% of which are singletons, and around 0.79% rests with the top ten. Source material: PBMCs. These receptors all come from a woman aged 25 to 39 in good health and CMV-seronegative.

The V gene is TRBV9, the J gene TRBJ2-1; TRBD2 aligns across 7 bases. This CDR3 spans 16 amino acids. In germline, CDR1 is SGDLS, CDR2 YYNGEE. Germline trimming cut 3 bases from V and 1 base from J; bases unmatched to any gene: 7. The CDR3 spells CASSGLSGSSYNEQFF. DNA of the CDR3: TGTGCCAGCAGCGGACTTAGCGGGTCTTCCTACAATGAGCAGTTCTTC.

This clone has more than one count but fewer than ten. This chain links TRBV5-1 with TRBJ1-2, with a tentative D call TRBD1 (6 bases). Trimming left V 2 bases short and J 8 bases short, with 13 bases between. Germline values: CDR1 SGHRS, CDR2 YFSETQ. The CDR3 consists of 13 residues. The CDR3 spells CASSFAGEVGYTF. In nucleotides, the CDR3 is TGCGCCAGCAGCTTCGCAGGGGAAGTCGGCTACACCTTC. Supplemented by reference TRBV5-1 and TRBJ1-2, the full variable domain reads KAGVTQTPRYLIKTRGQQVTLSCSPISGHRSVSWYQQTPGQGLQFLFEYFSETQRNKGNFPGRFSGRQFSNSRSEMNVSTLELGDSALYLCASSFAGEVGYTFGSGTRLTVV.

This chain links TRBV10-3 with TRBJ2-5; D remains unclear. Trimming pared 3 bases from V and 0 bases from J, leaving 11 bases between. The germline V gene encodes CDR1 ENHRY and CDR2 SYGVKD. There are 15 residues in the CDR3. This chain's CDR3 is CAISDPGRNQETQYF. The CDR3 DNA sequence: TGTGCCATCAGTGATCCAGGTCGTAACCAAGAGACCCAGTACTTC.

The gene calls are TRBV7-6 and TRBJ2-5; 9 bases map to TRBD2. CDR3 size: 17 residues. CDR1 and CDR2 from the germline V gene are SGHVS and FNYEAQ. V shed 1 base and J 2 bases; nucleotides not matched to a gene: 8. DNA of the CDR3: TGTGCCAGCAGCTTAGTGCACCCCAGCGGGGGGCAAGAGACCCAGTACTTC. It yields the protein CASSLVHPSGGQETQYF.

V gene TRBV5-1 combines with J gene TRBJ1-4; tentatively, D is TRBD1 (5 bases). This CDR3 contains 14 residues. CDR1 is SGHRS and CDR2 is YFSETQ in the germline V gene. V lost 0 bases and J 6 bases, leaving 9 bases between the germline ends. Written as DNA, the CDR3 is TGCGCCAGCAGCTTGGGACAGATGGATGAAAAACTGTTTTTT. Translating gives CASSLGQMDEKLFF.

The CDR3 nucleotides are TGTGCCGCCCCGGGGTCGGACTCCTACGAGCAGTACTTC. This codes for CAAPGSDSYEQYF. V and J are TRBV30 and TRBJ2-5; D may be TRBD2 (5 bases). Matching the DNA end better, TRBJ2-7 makes the J call doubtful. The CDR3 sequence is 13 residues long. CDR1 and CDR2 from the germline V gene are GTSNPN and SVGIG (reference sequence).

The genes are TRBV4-2 and TRBJ1-2; D gene ambiguous. The V gene lost 1 base and the J gene lost 3 bases, with 24 bases spanning the gap. The CDR3 sequence is 19 residues long. Looked up from germline, CDR1 is LGHNA and CDR2 is YNFKEQ. CDR3 bases: TGTGCCAGCAGCCAAGCTTTAAGCGTTTCCGACGGCACATACTATGGCTACACCTTC. Protein product: CASSQALSVSDGTYYGYTF.

This clone occurred once. The chain has TRBV13 and TRBJ2-7; 9 bases line up with TRBD1. The V gene's germline CDR1 is PRHDT and CDR2 FYEKMQ (reference sequence). V dropped 2 bases and J dropped 3; count of bases not matched to a gene: 11. CDR3 length: 17 amino acids. CDR3 sequence: CASSLKLGQGSLYEQYF. CDR3 nucleotides: TGTGCCAGCAGCTTAAAGTTGGGACAGGGTAGTCTCTACGAGCAGTACTTC. The full variable domain, rest sourced from reference TRBV13 and TRBJ2-7, is AAGVIQSPRHLIKEKRETATLKCYPIPRHDTVYWYQQGPGQDPQFLISFYEKMQSDKGSIPDRFSAQQFSDYHSELNMSSLELGDSALYFCASSLKLGQGSLYEQYFGPGTRLTVT.

The rearrangement uses TRBV7-2 and TRBJ1-2; 8 nucleotides align to TRBD1. J lost 3 bases, V lost 2 bases, and 2 bases had no gene match. Germline V gene lookup returns CDR1 SGHTA and CDR2 FQGNSA. CDR3 length: 14 residues. CDR3 protein: CASSLNRGDYGYTF. The CDR3 nucleotides read TGTGCCAGCAGCTTAAACAGGGGGGACTATGGCTACACCTTC. The whole variable domain, remainder taken from reference TRBV7-2 and TRBJ1-2, is GAGVSQSPSNKVTEKGKDVELRCDPISGHTALYWYRQSLGQGLEFLIYFQGNSAPDKSGLPSDRFSAERTGGSVSTLTIQRTQQEDSAVYLCASSLNRGDYGYTFGSGTRLTVV.

The chain recombines TRBV29-1 with TRBJ1-1; weak D call: TRBD1 (6 bases). There are 13 residues in the CDR3. The V gene lost 3 bases and the J gene lost 2 bases, with 10 bases spanning the gap. The germline V gene encodes CDR1 SQVTM and CDR2 ANQGSEA. The CDR3 loop is CSVDRGINTEAFF. The CDR3 coding sequence is TGCAGCGTTGACAGGGGCATCAACACTGAAGCTTTCTTT. The variable domain in full, with the rest retrieved from reference TRBV29-1 and TRBJ1-1, is SAVISQKPSRDICQRGTSLTIQCQVDSQVTMMFWYRQQPGQSLTLIATANQGSEATYESGFVIDKFPISRPNLTFSTLTVSNMSPEDSSIYLCSVDRGINTEAFFGQGTRLTVV.